This TCR beta chain came from a study of T cells after yellow fever vaccination. TCRdb reanalysed the 5' RACE reads using MiXCR and keeps one entry per CDR3 protein. The sample holds some 240,000 distinct CDR3 sequences, approximately 3.3% seen once. V gave up 4 bases and J gave up 5 bases, with 19 bases separating them. The length of the CDR3 is 16 residues. Germline V lookup: CDR1 SGHDT, CDR2 YYEEEE. The sample here was CD4+ T cells sorted from PBMCs, taken 10 days after the yellow fever booster vaccination. This sequence originates from a young man who received the YFV17D yellow fever vaccine. The chain employs TRBV5-6 and TRBJ1-3; D not resolved. CDR3 region: CASSVARAATRNTIYF. As DNA, the CDR3 is TGTGCCAGCAGCGTCGCGAGGGCGGCTACCAGAAACACCATATATTTT.